What follows are 9 T cell receptor beta chains derived from one specimen sequenced in a study of T cells in Graves' hyperthyroidism and ophthalmopathy. It was RNA transcripts that yielded the amplified TCR beta CDR3 regions. TCR CDR3 regions were first amplified by RT-PCR with HTBI primers. Using its own MiXCR run on the multiplex PCR reads, TCRdb lists one record per CDR3 protein. Found here are approximately 870,000 distinct CDR3 sequences, 35% to 45% of them singletons; the top ten hold around 9.3%. The sample comprised blood. These receptors were collected from a man aged 18 to 29 with Graves' hyperthyroidism.

This clonotype came up many times. The chain uses TRBV15 and TRBJ2-2; 8 bases agree with TRBD2. Germline CDR1 reads LNHNV; CDR2 reads YYDKDF (reference sequence). The CDR3 totals 16 residues. J gave up 7 bases and V 0 bases, and 7 bases lay outside the gene matches. This CDR3 is CATSRDWTSLGGELFF. In DNA form, the CDR3 reads TGTGCCACCAGCAGAGATTGGACTAGCCTAGGCGGGGAGCTGTTTTTT.

In the case of this clonotype: Germline is not matched at one junction end, which may reflect a read error. This chain links TRBV2 with TRBJ1-6; weak D call: TRBD1 (5 bases). Germline CDR1 and CDR2: SNHLY and FYNNEI. The length of the CDR3 is 15 residues. The CDR3 coding sequence is TGTGCCAGCAGTGAGTTCGAGGGGCCGAATTCACCCCCCCACTTT. The encoded protein is CASSEFEGPNSPPHF. Together with reference TRBV2 and TRBJ1-6, the CDR3 gives the full variable domain: EPEVTQTPSHQVTQMGQEVILRCVPISNHLYFYWYRQILGQKVEFLVSFYNNEISEKSEIFDDQFSVERPDGSNFTLKIRSTKLEDSAMYFCASSEFEGPNSPPHFGNGTRLTVT.

This clonotype was counted at least ten times. The chain employs TRBV25-1 and TRBJ2-7; TRBD2 agrees at 10 bases. This CDR3 region has 17 residues. From germline, CDR1 is MGHDK and CDR2 SYGVNS. The J segment lost 2 bases and the V segment lost 6 bases, leaving 13 bases of the junction unmatched. CDR3 loop: CASSTPLAGERAYEQYF. CDR3 DNA: TGTGCCAGCAGCACCCCCCTAGCGGGAGAGCGGGCCTACGAGCAGTACTTC.

This clonotype appeared a few times. This chain joins TRBV7-2 and TRBJ2-7; TRBD2 aligns across 11 bases. Per the germline V gene, CDR1 is SGHTA and CDR2 is FQGNSA. The CDR3 runs 14 residues. The V gene end was trimmed by 8 bases and the J gene end by 4 bases; junction bases not matched to a gene: 7. The CDR3, as DNA: TGTGCCAGCGGCTCACTAGCGGGAGATTACGAGCAGTACTTC. Protein: CASGSLAGDYEQYF.

This clonotype came up once. The chain's CDR3 is CASQGYGYTF. CDR3 nucleotide sequence: TGTGCCAGTCAGGGCTATGGCTACACCTTC. The chain is built from TRBV19 and TRBJ1-2; D perhaps matches TRBD1 (5 bases). CDR1 LNHDA and CDR2 SQIVND come from the germline V gene (reference sequence). Deletions cut 8 bases from V and 4 bases from J, with 5 bases between. The CDR3 has 10 amino acids.

The rearrangement joins TRBV20-1 to TRBJ2-7; 9 bases map to TRBD2. Unmatched junction bases numbered 4, after V lost 4 bases and J lost 0 bases. Looked up from germline, CDR1 is DFQATT and CDR2 is SNEGSKA (reference sequence). The CDR3 consists of 14 residues. CDR3 coding DNA: TGCAGTGCTACCCAGGGACTAGCCTCCTACGAGCAGTACTTC. Amino acids: CSATQGLASYEQYF.

The gene calls are TRBV10-1 and TRBJ1-2; 9 bases are a match to TRBD1. The length of the CDR3 is 13 residues. The V gene's germline CDR1 is WNHNN and CDR2 SYGVQD (reference sequence). The junction had 3 bases not matched to a gene; V was cut back by 2 bases and J by 8 bases. CDR3 residues: CASSEGTGKGYTF. The CDR3 coding sequence is TGCGCCAGCAGTGAGGGGACAGGGAAGGGCTACACCTTC.

In the case of this clonotype: A much larger clonotype is one base distant, so this may be a read error. This chain connects TRBV20-1 to TRBJ1-1, with unresolved D. Trimming stripped 8 bases from V and 3 bases from J, with 13 bases between. CDR1 DFQATT and CDR2 SNEGSKA come from the germline V gene (reference sequence). The CDR3 totals 12 residues. The CDR3 nucleotides are TGCAGTACCGACGGGGATTACACTGAAGCTTTCTTT. Translated, it gives CSTDGDYTEAFF.

This clonotype has at least ten counts. This chain joins TRBV7-9 and TRBJ1-4; D call uncertain. The CDR3 consists of 14 residues. Trimming took off 5 bases at V and 6 bases at J, with 13 bases between the two ends. Per the germline V gene, CDR1 is SEHNR and CDR2 is FQNEAQ (reference sequence). The CDR3 region is CASSHDKADEKLFF. CDR3 bases: TGTGCCAGCAGCCACGACAAGGCTGATGAAAAACTGTTTTTT.